The rows below give T cell receptor beta chains drawn from one sample of a study of T cell responses to AZD1222 COVID-19 vaccine. Libraries were prepared by immunoSEQ multiplex PCR; TCRdb keeps only in-frame clonotypes and omits some of them. The sample includes roughly 190,000 clones, approximately 90% of them seen just once. The sample in question was peripheral blood, obtained 28 days after the second dose of the MenACWY control vaccine. All receptors come from an adult who received the MenACWY meningococcal vaccine as a control. The CDR3 runs from the conserved cysteine through the conserved F or W. The D gene is left open where the match is weak.

d_gene,v_gene,j_gene,CDR3nt,CDR3aa
TRBD2,TRBV6-2/TRBV6-3,TRBJ2-7,TGTGCCAGCAGTTACTCCACTAGCGGGCAGTACTTC,CASSYSTSGQYF
NA,TRBV3-1/TRBV3-2,TRBJ2-5,TGTGCCAGCAGCCCGTCCCACGGGACGTTACTCCAAGAGACCCAGTACTTC,CASSPSHGTLLQETQYF
TRBD2,TRBV6-5,TRBJ2-7,TGTGCCAGCAGTTACTCTGAGACTAGCGGGATCTACGAGCAGTACTTC,CASSYSETSGIYEQYF
NA,TRBV15,TRBJ1-1,TGTGCCACCAGCAGAGTTCGAATAAACACTGAAGCTTTCTTT,CATSRVRINTEAFF
TRBD2,TRBV5-5,TRBJ2-7,TGTGCCAGCAGCCCCAGACTAGCGGGAGAGGACGAGCAGTACTTC,CASSPRLAGEDEQYF
NA,TRBV18,TRBJ1-4,TGTGCCAGCTCACCAATGAGGGATGGAACTAATGAAAAACTGTTTTTT,CASSPMRDGTNEKLFF
NA,TRBV11-3,TRBJ2-1,TGTGCCAGCAGCTTAGGCCCCAGCTCCTACAATGAGCAGTTCTTC,CASSLGPSSYNEQFF
TRBD1,TRBV28,TRBJ1-6,TGTGCCAGCACCCAGACAGGGGTGAGGAATTCACCCCTCCACTTT,CASTQTGVRNSPLHF
TRBD2,TRBV3-1/TRBV3-2,TRBJ2-7,TGTGCCAGCAGCCAATTACTAGCGGGAGGGAGAGGCGAGCAGTACTTC,CASSQLLAGGRGEQYF
TRBD2,TRBV7-3,TRBJ2-1,TGTGCCAGCAGCGAGGGTTTTTGGGCGGGAGGAAAAGAGCAGTTCTTC,CASSEGFWAGGKEQFF
NA,TRBV4-3,TRBJ2-1,TGCGCCAGCAGCCTTTCTAGCGAGAGCTCCTACAATGAGCAGTTCTTC,CASSLSSESSYNEQFF
NA,TRBV7-3,TRBJ1-1,TGTGCCAGCAGCCGTTCAGGAGGGATGGCCACTGAAGCTTTCTTT,CASSRSGGMATEAFF
TRBD1,TRBV13,TRBJ1-5,TGTGCCAGCAGCCGGGGACAGCCAGGGCCCCAGCATTTT,CASSRGQPGPQHF